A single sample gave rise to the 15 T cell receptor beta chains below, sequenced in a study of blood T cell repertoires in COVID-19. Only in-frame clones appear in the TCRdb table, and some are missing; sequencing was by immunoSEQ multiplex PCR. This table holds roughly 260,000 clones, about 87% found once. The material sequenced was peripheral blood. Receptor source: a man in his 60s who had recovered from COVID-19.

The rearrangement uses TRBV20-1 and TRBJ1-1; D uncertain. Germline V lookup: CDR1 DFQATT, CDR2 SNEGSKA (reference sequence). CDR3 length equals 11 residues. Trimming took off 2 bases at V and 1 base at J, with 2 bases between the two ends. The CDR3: CSARQNTEAFF. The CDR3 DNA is TGCAGTGCTAGACAGAACACTGAAGCTTTCTTT.

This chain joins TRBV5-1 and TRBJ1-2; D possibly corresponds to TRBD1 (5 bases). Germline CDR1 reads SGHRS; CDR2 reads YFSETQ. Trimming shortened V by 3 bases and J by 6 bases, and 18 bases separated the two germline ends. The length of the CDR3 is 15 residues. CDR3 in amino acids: CASSYRGLPRHGYTF. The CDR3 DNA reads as TGCGCCAGCAGCTACCGGGGACTACCCCGGCATGGCTACACCTTC.

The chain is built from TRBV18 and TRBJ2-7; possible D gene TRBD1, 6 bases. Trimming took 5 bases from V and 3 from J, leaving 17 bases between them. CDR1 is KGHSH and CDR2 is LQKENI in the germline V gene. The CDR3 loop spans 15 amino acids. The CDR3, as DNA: TGTGCCAGCTCAACTCAACAGGGAACACACTACGAGCAGTACTTC. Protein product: CASSTQQGTHYEQYF.

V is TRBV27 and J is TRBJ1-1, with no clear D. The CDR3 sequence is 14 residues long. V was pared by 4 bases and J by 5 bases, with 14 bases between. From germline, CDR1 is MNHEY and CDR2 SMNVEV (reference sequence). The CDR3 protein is CASSSPVGRTEAFF. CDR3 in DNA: TGTGCCAGCAGTTCGCCAGTGGGGAGGACTGAAGCTTTCTTT.

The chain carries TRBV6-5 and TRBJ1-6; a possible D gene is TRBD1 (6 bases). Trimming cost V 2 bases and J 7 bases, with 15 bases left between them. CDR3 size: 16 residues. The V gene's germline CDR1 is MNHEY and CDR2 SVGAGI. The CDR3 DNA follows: TGTGCCAGCAGTTACCTTAGTGGGGGCGGAAATTCACCCCTCCACTTT. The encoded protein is CASSYLSGGGNSPLHF.

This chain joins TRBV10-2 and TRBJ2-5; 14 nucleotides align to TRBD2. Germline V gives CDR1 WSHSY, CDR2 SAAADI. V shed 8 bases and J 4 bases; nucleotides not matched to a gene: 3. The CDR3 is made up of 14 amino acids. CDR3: CASRLAGGLETQYF. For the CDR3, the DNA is TGCGCCAGCCGACTAGCGGGGGGGCTAGAGACCCAGTACTTC.

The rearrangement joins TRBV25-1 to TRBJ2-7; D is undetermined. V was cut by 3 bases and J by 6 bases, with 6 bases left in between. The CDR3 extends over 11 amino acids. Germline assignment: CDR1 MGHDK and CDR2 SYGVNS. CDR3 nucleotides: TGTGCCAGCAGTGATCTTTTCGAGCAGTACTTC. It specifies CASSDLFEQYF.

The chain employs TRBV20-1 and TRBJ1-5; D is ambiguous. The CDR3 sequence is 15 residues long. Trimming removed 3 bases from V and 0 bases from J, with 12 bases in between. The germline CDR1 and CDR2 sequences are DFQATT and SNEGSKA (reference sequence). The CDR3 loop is CSASRQAYSNQPQHF. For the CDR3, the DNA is TGCAGTGCTAGTAGGCAGGCTTATAGCAATCAGCCCCAGCATTTT.

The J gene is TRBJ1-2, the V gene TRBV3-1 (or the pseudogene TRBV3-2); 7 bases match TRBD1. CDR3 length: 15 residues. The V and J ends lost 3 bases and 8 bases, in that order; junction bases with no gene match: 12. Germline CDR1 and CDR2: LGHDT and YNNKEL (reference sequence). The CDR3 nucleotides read TGTGCCAGCAGCCAGCGGGGACAGATAACGCAGGGCTACACCTTC. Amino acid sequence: CASSQRGQITQGYTF.

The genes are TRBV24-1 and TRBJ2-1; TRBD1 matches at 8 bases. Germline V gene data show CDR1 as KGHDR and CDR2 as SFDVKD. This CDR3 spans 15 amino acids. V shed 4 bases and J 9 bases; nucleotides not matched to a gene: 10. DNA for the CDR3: TGTGCCACCAGTGACATTACAGGGGGACGGGTTGAGCAGTTCTTC. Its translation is CATSDITGGRVEQFF.

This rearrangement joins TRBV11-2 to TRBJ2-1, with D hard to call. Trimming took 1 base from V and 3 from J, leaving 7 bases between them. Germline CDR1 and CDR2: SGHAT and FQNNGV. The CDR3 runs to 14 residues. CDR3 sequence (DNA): TGTGCCAGCAGCTTAGTTCCTAACTACAATGAGCAGTTCTTC. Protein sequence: CASSLVPNYNEQFF. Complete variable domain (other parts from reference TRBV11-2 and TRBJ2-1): EAGVAQSPRYKIIEKRQSVAFWCNPISGHATLYWYQQILGQGPKLLIQFQNNGVVDDSQLPKDRFSAERLKGVDSTLKIQPAKLEDSAVYLCASSLVPNYNEQFFGPGTRLTVL.

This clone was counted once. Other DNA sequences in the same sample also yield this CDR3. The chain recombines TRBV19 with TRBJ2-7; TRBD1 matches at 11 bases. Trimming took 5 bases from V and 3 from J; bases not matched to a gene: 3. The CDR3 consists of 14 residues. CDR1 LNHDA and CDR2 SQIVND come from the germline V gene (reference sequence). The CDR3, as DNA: TGTGCCAGTAGTTCGGGGACAGGGGGCTACGAGCAGTACTTC. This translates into CASSSGTGGYEQYF.

In DNA form, the CDR3 reads TGTGCCAGCAAGATCAGCAGGGACAGCCTATCCTACGAGCAGTACTTC. Amino acid sequence: CASKISRDSLSYEQYF. The chain has TRBV6-4 and TRBJ2-7, with TRBD1 matching over 7 bases. V shed 7 bases and J 1 base; nucleotides not matched to a gene: 13. The CDR3 is made up of 16 amino acids. In germline, CDR1 is MRHNA, CDR2 SNTAGT.

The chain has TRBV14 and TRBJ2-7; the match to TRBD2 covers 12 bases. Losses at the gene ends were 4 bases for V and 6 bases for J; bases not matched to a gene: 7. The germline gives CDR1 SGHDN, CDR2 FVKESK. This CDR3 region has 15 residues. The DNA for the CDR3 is TGTGCCAGCAGCCGCGGACTAGCGGGGCCCCTCGAGCAGTACTTC. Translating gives CASSRGLAGPLEQYF.

The CDR3 is CASSVILTDTQYF. CDR3 DNA sequence: TGTGCCAGCAGCGTAATTCTCACAGATACGCAGTATTTT. This chain connects TRBV9 to TRBJ2-3; D call uncertain. Deletions cut 1 base from V and 2 bases from J, with 5 bases between. Germline CDR1 reads SGDLS; CDR2 reads YYNGEE. The CDR3 sequence is 13 residues long. The variable domain in full, completed from reference TRBV9 and TRBJ2-3, reads DSGVTQTPKHLITATGQRVTLRCSPRSGDLSVYWYQQSLDQGLQFLIQYYNGEERAKGNILERFSAQQFPDLHSELNLSSLELGDSALYFCASSVILTDTQYFGPGTRLTVL.